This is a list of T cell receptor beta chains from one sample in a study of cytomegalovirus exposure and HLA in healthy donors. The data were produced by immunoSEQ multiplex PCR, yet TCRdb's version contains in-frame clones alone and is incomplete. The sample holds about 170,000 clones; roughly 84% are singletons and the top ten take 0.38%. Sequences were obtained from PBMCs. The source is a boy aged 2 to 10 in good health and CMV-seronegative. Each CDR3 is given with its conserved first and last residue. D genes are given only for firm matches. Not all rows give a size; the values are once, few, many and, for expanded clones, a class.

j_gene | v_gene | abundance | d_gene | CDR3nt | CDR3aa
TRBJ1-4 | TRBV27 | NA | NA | TGTGCCAGCAGTTTATTTGTGGGGCTAGGGGAAAAACTGTTTTTT | CASSLFVGLGEKLFF
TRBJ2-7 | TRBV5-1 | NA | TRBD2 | TGCGCCAGCAGCCCGGTGGGACTAGCGGGAGTCTACGAGCAGTACTTC | CASSPVGLAGVYEQYF
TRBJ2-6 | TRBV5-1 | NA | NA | TGCGCCACATCCCGGGAGAGGTTCTCTGGGGCCAACGTCCTGACTTTC | CATSRERFSGANVLTF
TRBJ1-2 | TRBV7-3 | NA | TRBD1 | TGTACCAGCAGCGCTGACAGGGGATTAGGCTACACCTTC | CTSSADRGLGYTF
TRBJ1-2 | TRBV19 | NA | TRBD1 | TGTGCCAGTAGGAATATCGGGACAGAGAACTATGGCTACACCTTC | CASRNIGTENYGYTF
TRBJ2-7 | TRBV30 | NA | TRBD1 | TGTGCCTGGCAACAGCCCGGGACAGGGCACTACGAGCAGTACTTC | CAWQQPGTGHYEQYF
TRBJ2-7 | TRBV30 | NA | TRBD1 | TGTGCCTGGATGAGGGGACAGGGCTCCTACGAGCAGTACTTC | CAWMRGQGSYEQYF
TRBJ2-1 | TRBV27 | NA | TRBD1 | TGTGCCAGCAGCCAAATCACCGGACAGGTAGACAATGAGCAGTTCTTC | CASSQITGQVDNEQFF
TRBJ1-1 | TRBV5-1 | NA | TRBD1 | TGCGCCAGCAGCTCCGACAGGGGGCTTCTGAACACTGAAGCTTTCTTT | CASSSDRGLLNTEAFF
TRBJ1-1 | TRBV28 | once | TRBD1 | TGTGCCAGCAGTTCAGGGGGCAAGACTGAAGCTTTCTTT | CASSSGGKTEAFF
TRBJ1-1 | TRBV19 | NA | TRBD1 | TGTGCCAGTAAGGGAGACAGGGGTCGGAACACTGAAGCTTTCTTT | CASKGDRGRNTEAFF
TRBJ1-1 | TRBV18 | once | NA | TGTGCCAGCTCACCGGGAAGGGGCACTGAAGCTTTCTTT | CASSPGRGTEAFF
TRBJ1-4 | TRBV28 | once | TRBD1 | TGTGCCAGCAGTCCCACAGGGGGAGTAACTAATGAAAAACTGTTTTTT | CASSPTGGVTNEKLFF
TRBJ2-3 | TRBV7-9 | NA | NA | TGTGCCAGCAGCTTCGACGGGAGTAAAAATACGCAGTATTTT | CASSFDGSKNTQYF
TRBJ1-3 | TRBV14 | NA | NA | TGTGCCAGCAGCCAAGATATCGGGAACACCATATATTTT | CASSQDIGNTIYF
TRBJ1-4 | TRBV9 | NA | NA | TGTGCCAGCAGCGTAGGGCGGACAGATGAAAAACTGTTTTTT | CASSVGRTDEKLFF
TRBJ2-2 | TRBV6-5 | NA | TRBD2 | TGTGCCACCCTAGCGGCCCCCGCCGCCGGGGAGCTGTTTTTT | CATLAAPAAGELFF
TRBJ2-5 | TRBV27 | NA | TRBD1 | TGTGCCAGCAGGAGGACAGGGGGGAAGACCCAGTACTTC | CASRRTGGKTQYF
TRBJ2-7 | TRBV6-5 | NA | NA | TGTGCCAGCAGGCGTCAGGGGTTTCTTACCAACGAGCAGTACTTC | CASRRQGFLTNEQYF
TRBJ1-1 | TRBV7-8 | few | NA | TGTGCCAGCAGCTTAGCCAGGGATGCTGAAGCTTTCTTT | CASSLARDAEAFF
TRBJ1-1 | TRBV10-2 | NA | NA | TGCGCCAGCAGGAAGGACAGCCACAACACTGAAGCTTTCTTT | CASRKDSHNTEAFF
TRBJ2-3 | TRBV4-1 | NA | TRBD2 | TGCGCCAGCAGCCAAGACCCAACTAGCGGCCCTATCACAGATACGCAGTATTTT | CASSQDPTSGPITDTQYF
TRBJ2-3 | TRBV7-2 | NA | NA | TGTGCCAGCAGCCCCGACGTCAGGACAGATACGCAGTATTTT | CASSPDVRTDTQYF
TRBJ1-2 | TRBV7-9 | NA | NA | TGTTCCAGCAGCTTATGGACTACCGAAGACTATGGCTACACCTTC | CSSSLWTTEDYGYTF
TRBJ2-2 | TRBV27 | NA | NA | TGTGCCAGCAGTTTTGCTCCAATCGGGTACACCGGGGAGCTGTTTTTT | CASSFAPIGYTGELFF
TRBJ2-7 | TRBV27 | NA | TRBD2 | TGTGCCAGCAGCCGGGGGACTAGCGGAATCTACGAGCAGTACTTC | CASSRGTSGIYEQYF
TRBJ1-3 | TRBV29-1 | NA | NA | TGCAGCGTCGAGGGATCAAACACCATATATTTT | CSVEGSNTIYF
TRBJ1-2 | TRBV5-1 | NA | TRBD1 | TGCGCCAGCAGCCTGACAGGGGAGAGGGTTGGCTACACCTTC | CASSLTGERVGYTF
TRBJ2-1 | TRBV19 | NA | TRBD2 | TGTGCCAGTACCTCGATCGGAGCGGGAGGGCATGAGCAGTTCTTC | CASTSIGAGGHEQFF
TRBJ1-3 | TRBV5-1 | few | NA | TGCGCCAGTACGAGCAGTGGGGCCACTGGAAACACCATATATTTT | CASTSSGATGNTIYF
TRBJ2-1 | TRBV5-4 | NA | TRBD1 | TGTGCCAGCAGCTTGCCCTGGACAGGGGGCGTGGGAGTAATTAATGAGCAGTTCTTC | CASSLPWTGGVGVINEQFF
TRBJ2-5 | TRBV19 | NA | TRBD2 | TGTGCCAGTAGTAGGACTACGGGACTAGCGGCCCAAGAGACCCAGTACTTC | CASSRTTGLAAQETQYF
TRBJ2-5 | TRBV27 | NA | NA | TGTGCCAGCAGTTTATACGGCGGGACCTACCAAGAGACCCAGTACTTC | CASSLYGGTYQETQYF
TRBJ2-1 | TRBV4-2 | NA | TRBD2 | TGTGCCAGCAGCCAACAAGGACTAGCGGGAGTAATTGAGCAGTTCTTC | CASSQQGLAGVIEQFF
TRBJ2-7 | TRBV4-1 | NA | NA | TGCGCCAGCAGCCTCGCGCTTCGGACGGGATCCTACGAGCAGTACTTC | CASSLALRTGSYEQYF
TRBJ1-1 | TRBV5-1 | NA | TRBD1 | TGCGCCAGCAGCCGAGACGGACAGGGGAACACTGAAGCTTTCTTT | CASSRDGQGNTEAFF
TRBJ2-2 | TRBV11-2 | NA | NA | TGTGCCAGCAGCTTAGATAGACGACCGGGGGGCGCGGGGACCGGGGAGCTGTTTTTT | CASSLDRRPGGAGTGELFF
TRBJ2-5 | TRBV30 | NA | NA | TGTGCCTACCGTGGGGAGTATGAGACCCAGTACTTC | CAYRGEYETQYF
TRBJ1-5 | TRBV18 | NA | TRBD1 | TGTGCCAGCTCACCAGGACAGGGCGGAGTCCAGCCCCAGCATTTT | CASSPGQGGVQPQHF
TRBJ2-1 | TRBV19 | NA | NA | TGTGCCAGTAGTATAGAGGGCTTCGACAATGAGCAGTTCTTC | CASSIEGFDNEQFF
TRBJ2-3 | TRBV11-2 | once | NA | TGTGCCAGCAGCTTAGCACCAGGGTGGACAGATACGCAGTATTTT | CASSLAPGWTDTQYF
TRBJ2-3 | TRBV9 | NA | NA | TGTGCCAGCAGCCGCAGGGGCCTGTTCACAGATACGCAGTATTTT | CASSRRGLFTDTQYF
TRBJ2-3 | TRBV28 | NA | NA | TGTGCCAGCAGCATGCCCGGCAGGGATACGCAGTATTTT | CASSMPGRDTQYF
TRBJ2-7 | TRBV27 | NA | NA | TGTGCCAGCAGTTTAGGCAGGACCTACGAGCAGTACTTC | CASSLGRTYEQYF
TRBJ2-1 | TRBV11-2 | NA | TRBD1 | TGTGCCAGCAGCACCATCATTAGGCAGGGGGCCACCTACAATGAGCAGTTCTTC | CASSTIIRQGATYNEQFF
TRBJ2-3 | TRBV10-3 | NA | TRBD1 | TGTGCCATCACCTCCGGGACAGGGGCCACAGATACGCAGTATTTT | CAITSGTGATDTQYF
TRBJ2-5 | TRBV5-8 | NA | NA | TGTGCCAGCAGCTTTGGAGGGTGGGAGACCCAGTACTTC | CASSFGGWETQYF
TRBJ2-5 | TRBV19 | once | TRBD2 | TGTGCCAGTAAGCGGCTAGCGGGGTCCCAAGAGACCCAGTACTTC | CASKRLAGSQETQYF
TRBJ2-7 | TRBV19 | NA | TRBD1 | TGTGCCAGTAGTCCCCGGACAGGATCCCCTTCCGAGCAGTACTTC | CASSPRTGSPSEQYF
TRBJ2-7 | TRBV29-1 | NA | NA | TGCAGCGTTGAAGGGGTTGGAGCCTACGAGCAGTACTTC | CSVEGVGAYEQYF
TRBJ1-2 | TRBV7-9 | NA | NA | TGTGCCAGCACCCCGGGCGGGGGGTTCGTGGGTGGCTACACCTTC | CASTPGGGFVGGYTF
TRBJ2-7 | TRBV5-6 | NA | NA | TGTGCCAGCAGCTTGAGCCTAGTAAAGCGCTACGAGCAGTACTTC | CASSLSLVKRYEQYF
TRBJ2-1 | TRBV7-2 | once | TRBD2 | TGTGCCAGCAGCAACAGACTAGCGCCCAACAATGAGCAGTTCTTC | CASSNRLAPNNEQFF
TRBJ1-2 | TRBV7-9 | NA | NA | TGTGCCAGCAGCGCACTGAACTATGGCTACACCTTC | CASSALNYGYTF
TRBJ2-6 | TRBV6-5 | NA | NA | TGTGCCAGCAGTCTAACAGGGCCGGGGACCAACGTCCTGACTTTC | CASSLTGPGTNVLTF
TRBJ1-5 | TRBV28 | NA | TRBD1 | TGTGCCAGCAGCAAACTTTACAGGGGAGGAGGCAATCAGCCCCAGCATTTT | CASSKLYRGGGNQPQHF
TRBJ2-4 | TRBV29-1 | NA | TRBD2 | TGCAGCGTGTATACTAGCGGGAGACCTAACATTCAGTACTTC | CSVYTSGRPNIQYF
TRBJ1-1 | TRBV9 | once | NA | TGTGCCAGCAGCCCTGGAGATACTGAAGCTTTCTTT | CASSPGDTEAFF
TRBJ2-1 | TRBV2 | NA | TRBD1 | TGTGCCAGCAGTGCGGACAGGAATGAGCAGTTCTTC | CASSADRNEQFF
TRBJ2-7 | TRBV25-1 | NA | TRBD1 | TGTGCCAGCAGTGAGGCCGGGACAGGTCCGAGGGGCTACGAGCAGTACTTC | CASSEAGTGPRGYEQYF